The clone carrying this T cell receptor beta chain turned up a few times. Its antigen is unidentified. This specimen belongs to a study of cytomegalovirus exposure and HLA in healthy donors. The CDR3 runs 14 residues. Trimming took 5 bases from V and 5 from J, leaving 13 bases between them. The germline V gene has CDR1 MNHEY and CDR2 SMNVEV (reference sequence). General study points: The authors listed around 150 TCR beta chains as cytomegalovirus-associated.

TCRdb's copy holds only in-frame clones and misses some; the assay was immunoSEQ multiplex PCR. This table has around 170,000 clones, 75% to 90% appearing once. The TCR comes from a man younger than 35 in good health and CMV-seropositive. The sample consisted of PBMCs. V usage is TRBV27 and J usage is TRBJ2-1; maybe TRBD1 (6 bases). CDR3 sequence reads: CASSPGTTDNEQFF. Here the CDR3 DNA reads TGTGCCAGCAGTCCAGGGACAACGGACAATGAGCAGTTCTTC.